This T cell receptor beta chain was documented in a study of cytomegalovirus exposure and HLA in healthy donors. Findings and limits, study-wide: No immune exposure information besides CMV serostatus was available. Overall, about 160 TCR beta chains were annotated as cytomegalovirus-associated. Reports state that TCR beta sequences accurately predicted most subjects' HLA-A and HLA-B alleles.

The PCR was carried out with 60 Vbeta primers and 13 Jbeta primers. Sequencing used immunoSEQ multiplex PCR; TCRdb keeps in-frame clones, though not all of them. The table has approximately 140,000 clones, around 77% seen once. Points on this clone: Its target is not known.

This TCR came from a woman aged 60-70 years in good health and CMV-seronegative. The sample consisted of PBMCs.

CDR3: CASSRRESLVYGYTF. In nucleotides, the CDR3 is TGTGCCAGCTCACGGAGGGAATCGTTAGTATATGGCTACACCTTC. This rearrangement joins TRBV18 to TRBJ1-2, with D uncertain. The germline CDR1 and CDR2 sequences are KGHSH and LQKENI. CDR3 size: 15 residues. V gave up 4 bases and J gave up 5 bases, with 17 bases separating them.